This is a list of T cell receptor beta chains from one sample in a study of cytomegalovirus exposure and HLA in healthy donors. This table comes from immunoSEQ multiplex PCR, and its TCRdb copy is limited to in-frame clones, with some not included. The sample has over 150,000 clones; about 80% are singletons. Sequenced: PBMCs. These receptors were collected from a man aged 30 to 45 in good health and CMV-seronegative. Both conserved end residues are part of each CDR3. A D gene is named only where the DNA matches it firmly. The listing skips clone size in some rows; elsewhere it reads once, few, many or a size class.

CARTWVAGGRLFSSDTQYF	TGTGCCAGGACCTGGGTGGCGGGGGGTCGCCTGTTCTCATCAGATACGCAATATTTT	NA	TRBD2	TRBV19	TRBJ2-3
CASSLRAGGETQYF	TGTGCCAGCAGCTTACGTGCGGGGGGTGAGACCCAGTACTTC	NA	TRBD2	TRBV13	TRBJ2-5
CASSFGQGNQPQHF	TGTGCCAGCAGCTTCGGACAGGGGAATCAGCCCCAGCATTTT	once	TRBD1	TRBV5-5	TRBJ1-5
CASSSRTRGNTIYF	TGTGCCAGCAGTTCCAGGACAAGAGGAAACACCATATATTTT	NA	NA	TRBV6-6	TRBJ1-3
CSVGRGDRVYEQYF	TGCAGCGTTGGAAGGGGGGACAGGGTCTACGAGCAGTACTTC	NA	TRBD1	TRBV29-1	TRBJ2-7
CASSGTGGVRDTQYF	TGCGCCAGCAGTGGGACAGGGGGCGTTAGAGATACGCAGTATTTT	NA	TRBD1	TRBV10-2	TRBJ2-3
CAWRPQVPGNEQFF	TGTGCCTGGAGGCCACAGGTCCCAGGGAATGAGCAGTTCTTC	NA	NA	TRBV30	TRBJ2-1
CASSPGFAGANQPQHF	TGTGCCAGCAGTCCGGGTTTCGCGGGGGCAAATCAGCCCCAGCATTTT	few	NA	TRBV5-5	TRBJ1-5
CASSVAGGLTEAFF	TGTGCCAGCAGCGTTGCAGGAGGGTTAACTGAAGCTTTCTTT	NA	NA	TRBV7-3	TRBJ1-1
CAWSVPSGGLSGELFF	TGTGCCTGGAGTGTACCGAGCGGGGGGCTCTCCGGGGAGCTGTTTTTT	NA	TRBD2	TRBV30	TRBJ2-2
CASSQTRQGDYGYTF	TGCGCCAGCAGCCAAACCAGACAGGGGGACTATGGCTACACCTTC	NA	TRBD1	TRBV4-1	TRBJ1-2
CAWSVQDTIYF	TGTGCCTGGAGTGTACAAGACACCATATATTTT	NA	NA	TRBV30	TRBJ1-3
CASSLRNPGTGGGEQYF	TGTGCCAGCAGTTTGCGAAACCCCGGGACAGGGGGCGGCGAGCAGTACTTC	NA	TRBD1	TRBV28	TRBJ2-7
CASSSDRGLNSPLHF	TGTGCCAGCAGTTCGGACAGGGGGCTCAATTCACCCCTCCACTTT	NA	TRBD1	TRBV25-1	TRBJ1-6
CASSIGGENQPQHF	TGTGCCAGTAGTATCGGGGGGGAGAATCAGCCCCAGCATTTT	NA	NA	TRBV19	TRBJ1-5
CASSPRQGGEETQYF	TGTGCCAGCTCACCCCGACAGGGGGGGGAAGAGACCCAGTACTTC	NA	TRBD1	TRBV18	TRBJ2-5
CAWGGIDPYEQYF	TGTGCCTGGGGGGGGATAGACCCCTACGAGCAGTACTTC	NA	NA	TRBV30	TRBJ2-7
CASSFEALNEKLFF	TGTGCCAGCAGTTTCGAGGCTCTTAATGAAAAACTGTTTTTT	NA	NA	TRBV28	TRBJ1-4
CASSPVAATYGYTF	TGTGCCAGCAGTCCTGTGGCAGCGACGTATGGCTACACCTTC	NA	NA	TRBV2	TRBJ1-2
CASSGTASYNEQFF	TGTGCCAGCAGCGGGACAGCTTCCTACAATGAGCAGTTCTTC	NA	NA	TRBV9	TRBJ2-1
CASRPSPQAEYNSPLHF	TGTGCAAGTCGCCCTTCTCCGCAGGCTGAATATAATTCACCCCTCCACTTT	NA	NA	TRBV12-2	TRBJ1-6
CASPLGQVYEQYF	TGTGCCAGCCCCCTTGGACAGGTCTACGAGCAGTACTTC	NA	TRBD1	TRBV28	TRBJ2-7
CASSSERPLPSSPPDTQYF	TGCGCCAGCAGCTCCGAGCGGCCTCTCCCTTCTAGTCCACCCGATACGCAGTATTTT	NA	NA	TRBV5-1	TRBJ2-3
CAISDTQGTTEAFF	TGTGCCATCAGTGATACCCAGGGGACCACTGAAGCTTTCTTT	NA	NA	TRBV10-3	TRBJ1-1
CASSVRDRGNEQYF	TGTGCCAGTAGTGTCCGGGACAGGGGGAACGAGCAGTACTTC	NA	TRBD1	TRBV19	TRBJ2-7
CASYRGTDTQYF	TGTGCCAGCTACAGGGGCACAGATACGCAGTATTTT	few	NA	TRBV2	TRBJ2-3
CASRPSNSPLHF	TGTGCCAGCAGGCCCAGTAATTCACCCCTCCACTTT	NA	NA	TRBV6-5	TRBJ1-6
CASRPPWGGETQYF	TGTGCCAGCAGACCCCCCTGGGGGGGCGAGACCCAGTACTTC	NA	NA	TRBV7-6	TRBJ2-5
CASTKRAMRGYTF	TGTGCCAGCACGAAGAGGGCTATGAGAGGCTACACCTTC	few	NA	TRBV6-5	TRBJ1-2
CASSIGGGLLYEQYF	TGTGCCAGTAGTATAGGGGGGGGACTACTTTACGAGCAGTACTTC	NA	TRBD2	TRBV19	TRBJ2-7
CASGFQGARGSGYTF	TGTGCTAGTGGTTTTCAGGGGGCGCGTGGAAGTGGCTACACCTTC	NA	TRBD1	TRBV12-5	TRBJ1-2
CASGSYYEQYF	TGTGCTAGTGGTTCCTACTACGAGCAGTACTTC	NA	NA	TRBV12-5	TRBJ2-7
CASSPGLAGNYEQYF	TGTGCCAGCAGCCCAGGACTAGCGGGGAACTACGAGCAGTACTTC	NA	TRBD2	TRBV5-6	TRBJ2-7
CASSLYYRGIREKLFF	TGTGCCAGCAGCTTGTATTATCGGGGGATTAGGGAAAAACTGTTTTTT	few	NA	TRBV5-6	TRBJ1-4
CASSSGGGSDYGYTF	TGTGCCAGCAGCTCAGGCGGGGGCAGCGACTATGGCTACACCTTC	NA	NA	TRBV7-3	TRBJ1-2
CSASPEETQYF	TGCAGTGCTAGTCCAGAAGAGACCCAGTACTTC	NA	NA	TRBV20-1	TRBJ2-5
CAIRPDHLAGGINEQFF	TGTGCCATCAGGCCTGACCACTTAGCGGGGGGAATCAATGAGCAGTTCTTC	NA	TRBD2	TRBV10-3	TRBJ2-1
CASSQAFTGGLGETQYF	TGCGCCAGCAGCCAAGCCTTTACAGGGGGCTTGGGGGAGACCCAGTACTTC	NA	TRBD1	TRBV4-3	TRBJ2-5
CASSGGSGQNTDTQYF	TGTGCCAGCAGCGGGGGCTCGGGACAGAACACAGATACGCAGTATTTT	NA	TRBD1	TRBV9	TRBJ2-3
CASSGQGRVQPQHF	TGTGCCAGCAGTGGACAGGGTCGGGTTCAGCCCCAGCATTTT	NA	TRBD1	TRBV2	TRBJ1-5
CASSLRLAGSTDTQYF	TGTGCCAGCAGCTTAAGACTAGCGGGTAGCACAGATACGCAGTATTTT	NA	TRBD2	TRBV7-3	TRBJ2-3
CASSEALGGFYGYTF	TGTGCCAGCAGTGAAGCGCTTGGGGGGTTCTATGGCTACACCTTC	NA	NA	TRBV2	TRBJ1-2
CASSLDRAYEQFF	TGTGCCAGCAGCTTAGACAGAGCATATGAGCAGTTCTTC	NA	NA	TRBV6-4	TRBJ2-1
CASSFDGSSGNTIYF	TGTGCCAGCAGCTTTGACGGGAGCTCTGGAAACACCATATATTTT	NA	NA	TRBV11-3	TRBJ1-3
CASRGQAMNTEAFF	TGTGCCAGCAGGGGACAGGCCATGAACACTGAAGCTTTCTTT	NA	TRBD1	TRBV2	TRBJ1-1
CASAFGGGGYGYTF	TGTGCCAGCGCCTTCGGGGGAGGGGGCTATGGCTACACCTTC	NA	NA	TRBV27	TRBJ1-2
CASSLSGAYTGELFF	TGTGCCAGCAGCTTAAGCGGGGCCTACACCGGGGAGCTGTTTTTT	NA	TRBD2	TRBV7-8	TRBJ2-2
CASSPEGRTGAYEQYF	TGTGCCAGCTCACCAGAAGGACGAACAGGAGCCTACGAGCAGTACTTC	NA	NA	TRBV18	TRBJ2-7
CSAPSTGAFF	TGCAGTGCCCCATCGACGGGAGCTTTCTTT	NA	NA	TRBV20-1	TRBJ1-1
CASSFYPGQWAEAFF	TGTGCCAGCAGCTTCTACCCGGGACAATGGGCTGAAGCTTTCTTT	once	NA	TRBV7-2	TRBJ1-1
CASSQDQGSGPQHF	TGCGCCAGCAGCCAAGATCAGGGTTCTGGGCCCCAGCATTTT	NA	NA	TRBV4-3	TRBJ1-5
CASSWGGTSRTGELFF	TGTGCCAGCAGTTGGGGCGGGACTAGCAGAACCGGGGAGCTGTTTTTT	NA	TRBD2	TRBV27	TRBJ2-2
CASSWAFTDRDDTGELFF	TGTGCCAGCAGCTGGGCGTTTACGGACAGGGACGACACCGGGGAGCTGTTTTTT	NA	TRBD1	TRBV5-6	TRBJ2-2
CASSYARGRQFF	TGTGCCAGCAGTTACGCTAGGGGTCGGCAGTTCTTC	NA	NA	TRBV6-5	TRBJ2-1
CASSLRQTGTEAFF	TGTGCCAGCAGCTTAAGACAGACAGGGACTGAAGCTTTCTTT	NA	TRBD1	TRBV7-6	TRBJ1-1
CASSQGAYTDTQYF	TGCGCCAGCAGCCAAGGGGCTTACACAGATACGCAGTATTTT	NA	NA	TRBV4-3	TRBJ2-3
CASSRSGRGGELFF	TGTGCCAGCAGTCGGAGCGGGAGAGGTGGGGAGCTGTTTTTT	NA	TRBD2	TRBV9	TRBJ2-2
CASSPGVGTGVNEQYF	TGTGCCAGCTCACCGGGGGTTGGGACAGGGGTAAACGAGCAGTACTTC	NA	TRBD1	TRBV18	TRBJ2-7
CAISGDPQGNSNQPQHF	TGTGCCATCAGTGGGGACCCACAGGGGAATAGCAATCAGCCCCAGCATTTT	NA	TRBD1	TRBV10-3	TRBJ1-5
CASRTLSSNQPQHF	TGTGCCAGTAGAACCCTCAGTAGCAATCAGCCCCAGCATTTT	NA	NA	TRBV19	TRBJ1-5